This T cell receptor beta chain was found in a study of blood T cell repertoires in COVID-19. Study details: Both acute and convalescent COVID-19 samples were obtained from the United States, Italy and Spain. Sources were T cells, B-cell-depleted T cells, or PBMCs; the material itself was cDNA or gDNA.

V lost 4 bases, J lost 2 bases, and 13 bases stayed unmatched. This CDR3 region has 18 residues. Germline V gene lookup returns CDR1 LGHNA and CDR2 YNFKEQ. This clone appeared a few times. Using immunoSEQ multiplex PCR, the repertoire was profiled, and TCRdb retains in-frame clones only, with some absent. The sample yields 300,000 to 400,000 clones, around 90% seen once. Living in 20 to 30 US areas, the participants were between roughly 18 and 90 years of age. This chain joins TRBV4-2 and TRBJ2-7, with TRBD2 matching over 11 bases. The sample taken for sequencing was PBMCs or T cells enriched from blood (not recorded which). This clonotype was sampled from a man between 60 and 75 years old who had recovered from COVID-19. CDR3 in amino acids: CASSLTSGTRTAAYEQYF. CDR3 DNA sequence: TGTGCCAGCAGCCTGACTAGCGGGACACGGACTGCCGCCTACGAGCAGTACTTC.